One sample yielded the 7 T cell receptor beta chains listed below, sequenced in a study of T-cell memory formation after mild COVID-19. In TCRdb, the 5' RACE reads were re-called with MiXCR into one record per CDR3 protein. The sample consists of 300,000 or so distinct CDR3 sequences, under 20% of them appearing once. The sequenced material came from PBMCs or a T cell subset sorted from them (not recorded which). These receptors came from a man aged 18 to 30 who had mild COVID-19 (a few samples of this study predate the infection). Cell type and time point are not known.

This clonotype was seen at least ten times. J is TRBJ2-5 and V is TRBV11-2; a weak D match, TRBD2 (6 bases). Germline lookup yields CDR1 SGHAT and CDR2 FQNNGV. There are 14 residues in the CDR3. V lost 7 bases and J 5 bases, leaving 17 bases between the germline ends. The CDR3 reads CASTPRGSGETQYF. The CDR3 bases are TGTGCCAGCACCCCCCGGGGGTCGGGCGAGACCCAGTACTTC.

This clonotype was seen repeatedly, ten times or more. The chain joins TRBV27 to TRBJ2-7; TRBD2 matches 9 bases. The CDR3 has 15 amino acids. Trimming removed 3 bases from V and 6 bases from J; junction bases left unmatched: 9. Per the germline V gene, CDR1 is MNHEY and CDR2 is SMNVEV (reference sequence). The CDR3 DNA reads TGTGCCAGCAGTTTCTTGGCGGGGGGGCCCGGCGAGCAGTACTTC. Translation gives CASSFLAGGPGEQYF.

The chain carries TRBV24-1 and TRBJ2-5; D call uncertain. CDR1 is KGHDR and CDR2 is SFDVKD in the germline V gene. The V gene lost 2 bases and the J gene lost 1 base, with 7 bases spanning the gap. CDR3 length: 14 amino acids. The CDR3 sequence is CATSDSNSQETQYF. CDR3 coding DNA: TGTGCCACCAGTGATTCCAACAGCCAAGAGACCCAGTACTTC.

This clonotype was seen only a few times. The chain uses TRBV4-1 and TRBJ2-7; perhaps D is TRBD1 or TRBD2 (5 bases each). The V gene's germline CDR1 is MGHRA and CDR2 YSYEKL. The CDR3 is 15 residues long. Trimming removed 0 bases from V and 0 bases from J, with 9 bases in between. CDR3 region: CASSQDPGSSYEQYV. CDR3 coding DNA: TGCGCCAGCAGCCAAGACCCAGGGAGCTCCTACGAGCAGTACGTC.

This clonotype was seen repeatedly, ten times or more. The J gene is TRBJ2-1, the V gene TRBV29-1, with 7 bases that match TRBD1. The CDR3 covers 16 residues. Per the germline V gene, CDR1 is SQVTM and CDR2 is ANQGSEA. J gave up 5 bases and V 4 bases, and 14 bases lay outside the gene matches. The CDR3 DNA reads as TGCAGCGTTGTGCCCGGGACAGAGTCGTGGAACAATGAGCAGTTCTTC. Translation: CSVVPGTESWNNEQFF.

This clonotype appeared a few times. The J gene is TRBJ2-3, the V gene TRBV12-3 or TRBV12-4; D remains ambiguous. V was trimmed by 4 bases and J by 6 bases, leaving 11 bases between them. CDR3 length: 13 amino acids. The CDR3 DNA follows: TGTGCCAGCAGTTGGGCGTTTAGGGATACGCAGTATTTT. Protein: CASSWAFRDTQYF.

The gene calls are TRBV9 and TRBJ2-1, with D perhaps matching TRBD2 (7 bases). This CDR3 has 15 amino acids. CDR1 is SGDLS, CDR2 YYNGEE, per germline. Trimming shortened V by 0 bases and J by 5 bases, and 12 bases separated the two germline ends. CDR3 DNA sequence: TGTGCCAGCAGCGTAGGGGCGGGGGCCCACAATGAGCAGTTCTTC. It specifies CASSVGAGAHNEQFF.